This is a list of T cell receptor beta chains from one sample in a study of Graves' ophthalmopathy and Graves' hyperthyroidism. A single record per CDR3 protein comes from TCRdb applying MiXCR to the multiplex PCR reads. The top ten clones hold 3% to 4% of a sample with approximately 700,000 distinct CDR3 sequences, about two fifths of them seen once. Sequencing input: peripheral blood. These receptors came from an adult man with Graves' ophthalmopathy. Each CDR3 is given with its conserved first and last residue. The D gene is left open where the match is weak. The listing skips clone size in some rows; elsewhere it reads once, few, many or a size class.

j_gene | abundance | v_gene | d_gene | CDR3nt | CDR3aa
TRBJ1-6 | NA | TRBV10-3 | NA | TGTGCCATCAGTGAGTCGACAGGAACGGGTTCACCCCTCCACTTT | CAISESTGTGSPLHF
TRBJ2-2 | many | TRBV29-1 | TRBD2 | TGCAGCGCAACCAAGGCTGGGCGCGGGAGCGGGGAGCTGTTTTTT | CSATKAGRGSGELFF
TRBJ2-7 | NA | TRBV5-4 | TRBD2 | TGTGCCAGCAGCGCGGGACTAGGTCGCTACGAGCAGTACTTC | CASSAGLGRYEQYF
TRBJ1-2 | few | TRBV5-5 | NA | TGTGCCAGCAGCGGGGGGTTAAGGGGTGACTATGGCTACACCTTC | CASSGGLRGDYGYTF
TRBJ1-2 | many | TRBV29-1 | NA | TGCAGCGTCGGAGGGGGGGGCTCGTATGGCTACACCTTC | CSVGGGGSYGYTF
TRBJ1-1 | few | TRBV6-2/TRBV6-3 | NA | TGTGCCGTACGGCCCCCCATGAACACTGAAGCTTTCTTT | CAVRPPMNTEAFF
TRBJ2-7 | NA | TRBV5-1 | TRBD2 | TGCGCCAGCAGCCCGGAGGGACTAGCGGGAGGGCCTCGAACCTACGAGCAGTACTTC | CASSPEGLAGGPRTYEQYF
TRBJ1-5 | many | TRBV5-5 | TRBD1 | TGTGCCAGCAGCTTTCAGGGGGATAGCAATCAGCCCCAGCATTTT | CASSFQGDSNQPQHF
TRBJ1-5 | many | TRBV7-2 | NA | TGTGCCAGCAGCTTAGTTGGGGTAAGAAATCAGCCCCAGCATTTT | CASSLVGVRNQPQHF
TRBJ1-1 | few | TRBV5-1 | NA | TGCGCCAGCAACAATGCTTGGAACACTGAAGCTTTCTTT | CASNNAWNTEAFF
TRBJ1-2 | many | TRBV7-9 | NA | TGTGCCAGCAGCGAGGCGGCTAACTATGGCTACACCTTC | CASSEAANYGYTF
TRBJ1-6 | many | TRBV7-8 | TRBD1 | TGTGCCAGCAGCTTAGGGGACAGGGGCAATTCACCCCTCCACTTT | CASSLGDRGNSPLHF
TRBJ1-6 | NA | TRBV9 | TRBD1 | TGTGCCAGCAGCGCCACGGGACAGGGGGCGAATTCACCCCTCCACTTT | CASSATGQGANSPLHF
TRBJ1-6 | NA | TRBV7-2 | TRBD1 | TGTGCCAGCAGGGAAAGGACAGGGCATAATTCACCCCTCCACTTT | CASRERTGHNSPLHF
TRBJ1-1 | few | TRBV6-6 | NA | TGTGCCAGCAGTTACCAGGCGCTGAACACTGAAGCTTTCTTT | CASSYQALNTEAFF
TRBJ1-6 | NA | TRBV10-3 | NA | TGTGCCAGCAGTTCCCGAGGAGGGGGATTGGGTTCACCCCTCCACTTT | CASSSRGGGLGSPLHF
TRBJ1-6 | NA | TRBV5-1 | TRBD1 | TGCGCCAGCAGCCTCGGGACAGGGGGCACAGTTACAAATTCACCCCTCCACTTT | CASSLGTGGTVTNSPLHF
TRBJ2-2 | NA | TRBV7-2 | TRBD2 | TGCGCCAGCAGCCAAGAGGGACTAGCGGGGGTCGACACCGGGGAGCTGTTTTTT | CASSQEGLAGVDTGELFF
TRBJ2-2 | NA | TRBV24-1 | TRBD2 | TGTGCCACCAGTGCGGGAGGGCCGTCCGGGGAGCTGTTTTTT | CATSAGGPSGELFF
TRBJ2-1 | NA | TRBV7-2 | NA | TGTGCCAGCTCCCGGGGCGGGGAGACGCAGTTCTTC | CASSRGGETQFF
TRBJ2-2 | NA | TRBV5-1 | TRBD2 | TGCGCCAGCGGCGATCGACTAGCGGGCCGCGGGGAGGAGCTGTTTTTT | CASGDRLAGRGEELFF
TRBJ1-2 | NA | TRBV25-1 | NA | TGTGCCAGCAGTGAACCGGGATATGGCTACACCTTC | CASSEPGYGYTF
TRBJ1-2 | NA | TRBV7-9 | NA | TGCGCCAGCAGCCGAGCGGGTTCAGGGGATGGTGGCTACACCTTC | CASSRAGSGDGGYTF